These 26 T cell receptor beta chains originate from one sample sequenced in a study of OX40 agonist ivuxolimab in advanced cancers. Libraries were built with the immunoSEQ multiplex PCR assay. The source is immuneACCESS, and TCRdb retained only in-frame sequences with V and J called. Part of the clones is not carried over; for the studies checked, unresolved V genes explain less than half of this, and the remainder is unexplained. The sample table shows over 75,000 clones, and roughly 87% are seen once. The ten largest account for roughly 1.5% of the sample. Here the sequenced sample was CD4+ or CD8+ T cells sorted from blood, taken in a trial of the OX40 agonist ivuxolimab. The receptors were sampled from an adult with an advanced solid tumor such as melanoma, head and neck, liver or kidney cancer.

The chain links TRBV11-2 to TRBJ1-1; the match to TRBD1 covers 8 bases. This CDR3 is built from 13 residues. CDR1 SGHAT and CDR2 FQNNGV come from the germline V gene. The V gene end was trimmed by 5 bases and the J gene end by 5 bases; junction bases not matched to a gene: 4. The CDR3 here is CASSDRGSTEAFF. The DNA of the CDR3 is TGTGCCAGCAGCGACAGGGGTTCTACTGAAGCTTTCTTT.

The chain has TRBV30 and TRBJ1-4, with 9 bases aligning to TRBD1. J was trimmed by 5 bases and V by 4 bases; bases with no gene match: 8. The CDR3 is made up of 15 amino acids. Per germline, CDR1 GTSNPN and CDR2 SVGIG (reference sequence). CDR3 coding DNA: TGTGCCTGGAACCCAGGCGACAGGGGGAATGAAAAACTGTTTTTT. Protein product: CAWNPGDRGNEKLFF.

V gene TRBV4-2 combines with J gene TRBJ1-5; the D gene is possibly TRBD1 (5 bases). The CDR3 contains 13 residues. Trimming left V 0 bases short and J 15 bases short, with 15 bases between. The V gene's germline CDR1 is LGHNA and CDR2 YNFKEQ. The CDR3 here is CASSQEGREGLHF. CDR3 bases: TGTGCCAGCAGCCAAGAAGGCAGGGAAGGTTTGCATTTT.

The V gene is TRBV7-8, the J gene TRBJ2-6; no clear D gene. CDR1 and CDR2 from the germline V gene are SGHVS and FQNEAQ. The CDR3 runs 14 residues. Trimming shortened V by 5 bases and J by 5 bases, and 10 bases separated the two germline ends. The CDR3 sequence: CASSASGRANVLTF. Written as DNA, the CDR3 is TGTGCCAGCAGCGCCTCTGGGCGGGCCAACGTCCTGACTTTC.

The CDR3 region is CASSPNTDTQYF. DNA for the CDR3: TGTGCCAGCAGCCCCAACACAGATACGCAGTATTTT. This rearrangement joins TRBV7-3 to TRBJ2-3, with D uncertain. CDR1 is SGHTA and CDR2 is FQGTGA in the germline V gene. V lost 5 bases to trimming and J lost 2 bases, with 5 bases between them. This CDR3 has 12 amino acids.

The rearrangement joins TRBV23-1 to TRBJ2-4; 8 positions match TRBD1. TRBV23-1 is treated as an ORF (open reading frame) with a function not yet certain. V shed 7 bases and J 0 bases; nucleotides not matched to a gene: 5. The CDR3 is made up of 15 amino acids. The chain's CDR3 is CASTQGALAKNIQYF. CDR3 DNA: TGCGCCAGCACCCAGGGGGCCCTAGCCAAAAACATTCAGTACTTC.

The rearrangement joins TRBV6-1 to TRBJ1-1; D possibly corresponds to TRBD1 (6 bases). CDR3 length equals 14 residues. Per the germline V gene, CDR1 is MNHNS and CDR2 is SASEGT. Trimming left V 6 bases short and J 5 bases short, with 16 bases between. The CDR3 DNA reads as TGTGCCAGCAGGGAGGGGGGGGCGGGTACTGAAGCTTTCTTT. Protein sequence: CASREGGAGTEAFF.

This sequence joins TRBV11-2 and TRBJ1-4; the D gene is possibly TRBD1 (5 bases). Germline loops: CDR1 SGHAT, CDR2 FQNNGV. The CDR3 contains 15 residues. V shed 5 bases and J shed 6 bases, with 16 bases lying between them. CDR3 in DNA: TGTGCCAGCAGCCAATCACAGGCTATGCATGAAAAACTGTTTTTT. As protein: CASSQSQAMHEKLFF.

The CDR3 reads CASSEVRGTGELFF. The CDR3, as DNA: TGTGCCAGCAGTGAGGTCAGGGGGACCGGGGAGCTGTTTTTT. The chain has TRBV2 and TRBJ2-2; 7 bases are a match to TRBD1. Germline assignment: CDR1 SNHLY and CDR2 FYNNEI. J was trimmed by 5 bases and V by 3 bases; bases with no gene match: 3. This CDR3 comprises 14 residues.

This clone has just a few counts. The rearrangement joins TRBV2 to TRBJ1-2; a weak D match, TRBD1 (6 bases). Germline lookup yields CDR1 SNHLY and CDR2 FYNNEI. The CDR3 totals 14 residues. V shed 6 bases and J shed 0 bases, with 11 bases lying between them. In DNA, the CDR3 is TGTGCCAGCAGCTACAGGGACCCTAACTATGGCTACACCTTC. Protein: CASSYRDPNYGYTF.

This clone has just a few counts. The chain couples TRBV5-1 to TRBJ2-7; D ambiguous. This CDR3 comprises 14 residues. V gave up 0 bases and J gave up 2 bases, with 9 bases separating them. CDR1 SGHRS and CDR2 YFSETQ come from the germline V gene. The CDR3, as DNA: TGCGCCAGCAGCTTGGGGCAGGTTACCTACGAGCAGTACTTC. Translated, it gives CASSLGQVTYEQYF.

This clone was counted a few times. The DNA of the CDR3 is TGTGCCGGGTTGACTAGCGGGCAAGAAACGCAGTATTTT. This sequence encodes CAGLTSGQETQYF. The chain combines TRBV28 with TRBJ2-3, with 10 bases lining up with TRBD2. Germline CDR1 reads MDHEN; CDR2 reads SYDVKM. J lost 9 bases, V lost 11 bases, and 11 bases had no gene match. This CDR3 region has 13 residues.

CDR3 in DNA: TGTGCCAGCAGTTACGTGAGCGGGAGGGCCGGGGAGACCCAGTACTTC. It specifies CASSYVSGRAGETQYF. The chain employs TRBV6-5 and TRBJ2-5, with TRBD2 matching 10 bases. Germline V gene data show CDR1 as MNHEY and CDR2 as SVGAGI. The trim removed 2 bases at V and 5 bases at J, leaving 8 bases unmatched. The length of the CDR3 is 16 residues.

The chain uses TRBV28 and TRBJ2-5; D may be TRBD2 (7 bases). Between the trimmed V and J ends, which lost 5 bases and 2 bases, there was a span of 15 bases. The germline V gene has CDR1 MDHEN and CDR2 SYDVKM. The CDR3 spans 15 residues. The CDR3 sequence is CASSPLGRGQETQYF. The CDR3 nucleotides are TGTGCCAGCAGTCCCCTTGGGAGGGGGCAAGAGACCCAGTACTTC.

This clone was recorded once. This sequence joins TRBV4-3 and TRBJ2-4; possibly TRBD1 or TRBD2 for D (6 bases each). Germline V CDR1 and CDR2: LGHNA, YSLEER. The V gene lost 4 bases and the J gene lost 7 bases, with 17 bases spanning the gap. CDR3 length: 15 amino acids. The CDR3 is CASSLEGGALNIQYF. In DNA, the CDR3 is TGCGCCAGCAGCCTCGAGGGGGGAGCCTTGAACATTCAGTACTTC.

This chain uses TRBV7-9 with TRBJ2-6; D is unresolved. CDR1 is SEHNR and CDR2 is FQNEAQ in the germline V gene (reference sequence). This CDR3 spans 17 amino acids. With 5 bases removed from V and 2 bases from J, the gap between germline ends came to 16 bases. The DNA of the CDR3 is TGTGCCAGCAGCCTCTCCGTTGGGATGGCTGGGGCCAACGTCCTGACTTTC. The encoded protein is CASSLSVGMAGANVLTF.

The J gene is TRBJ2-1, the V gene TRBV18; D remains unclear. The V gene lost 5 bases and the J gene lost 9 bases, with 11 bases spanning the gap. There are 12 residues in the CDR3. Germline V gene sequence: CDR1 KGHSH, CDR2 LQKENI. CDR3 nucleotides: TGTGCCAGCTCAAGGGCAGGCATTGAGCAGTTCTTC. Protein sequence: CASSRAGIEQFF.

This chain links TRBV19 with TRBJ2-5; 7 nucleotides line up with TRBD2. The J segment lost 5 bases and the V segment lost 6 bases, leaving 9 bases of the junction unmatched. Germline assignment: CDR1 LNHDA and CDR2 SQIVND (reference sequence). CDR3 length: 14 residues. Here the CDR3 DNA reads TGTGCCAGTAGCCCAGCGGGGAGTTTTGAGACCCAGTACTTC. This codes for CASSPAGSFETQYF.

V usage is TRBV7-2 and J usage is TRBJ2-3; TRBD2 matches at 7 bases. CDR1 and CDR2 (germline): SGHTA, FQGNSA. V lost 4 bases and J lost 1; bases outside the gene matches: 2. The CDR3 spans 14 residues. CDR3 nucleotides: TGTGCCAGCAGCTCGGGACTACGCACAGATACGCAGTATTTT. This codes for CASSSGLRTDTQYF.

This chain joins TRBV10-3 and TRBJ1-1, with unresolved D. CDR3 length equals 12 residues. Germline V gene sequence: CDR1 ENHRY, CDR2 SYGVKD. The germline V and J ends were trimmed by 11 bases and 2 bases, with 12 bases remaining between them. The CDR3 DNA is TGTGCCGCCACAACTGGTAACACTGAAGCTTTCTTT. It codes for CAATTGNTEAFF.

CDR3 protein: CASSSPLNTGELFF. In DNA form, the CDR3 reads TGTGCCAGCAGCTCGCCTTTGAACACCGGGGAGCTGTTTTTT. The V and J genes are TRBV7-9 and TRBJ2-2; unclear D gene. The germline CDR1 and CDR2 sequences are SEHNR and FQNEAQ (reference sequence). Trimming removed 4 bases from V and 1 base from J, with 7 bases in between. CDR3 length equals 14 residues.

The gene calls are TRBV4-2 and TRBJ2-3; TRBD1 might be the D (5 bases). Deletions cut 1 base from V and 0 bases from J, with 11 bases between. The CDR3 sequence is 16 residues long. Germline assignment: CDR1 LGHNA and CDR2 YNFKEQ. The CDR3 here is CASSQGGTASTDTQYF. CDR3 in DNA: TGTGCCAGCAGCCAAGGGGGCACGGCTAGCACAGATACGCAGTATTTT.

The chain recombines TRBV2 with TRBJ1-2; 7 bases are a match to TRBD1. The germline CDR1 and CDR2 sequences are SNHLY and FYNNEI. The CDR3 runs 13 residues. The V and J ends lost 3 bases and 8 bases, in that order; junction bases with no gene match: 6. This chain's CDR3 is CASSDEGARGYTF. The CDR3 DNA follows: TGTGCCAGCAGTGATGAGGGGGCGAGGGGCTACACCTTC.

V and J are TRBV7-2 and TRBJ1-1; tentative D call: TRBD1 (5 bases). Germline V gives CDR1 SGHTA, CDR2 FQGNSA. The CDR3 is 13 residues long. V dropped 3 bases and J dropped 1 base, with 6 bases sitting between them. DNA for the CDR3: TGTGCCAGCAGCTTTACAGGGAACACTGAAGCTTTCTTT. This sequence encodes CASSFTGNTEAFF.

This clone was seen more than once but under ten times. Here the CDR3 reads CASSSGTGGSTDPSPLHF. For the CDR3, the DNA is TGTGCCAGCAGCTCCGGGACAGGGGGCTCGACGGATCCTTCACCCCTCCACTTT. This sequence joins TRBV7-2 and TRBJ1-6; the match to TRBD1 covers 12 bases. After removal of 4 bases from V and 9 bases from J, the junction contained 13 bases not matched to a gene. CDR3 size: 18 residues. Germline V gives CDR1 SGHTA, CDR2 FQGNSA. Looking up the rest from reference TRBV7-2 and TRBJ1-6 gives the full variable domain: GAGVSQSPSNKVTEKGKDVELRCDPISGHTALYWYRQSLGQGLEFLIYFQGNSAPDKSGLPSDRFSAERTGGSVSTLTIQRTQQEDSAVYLCASSSGTGGSTDPSPLHFGNGTRLTVT.

The CDR3 spells CASSPSGTGGRYEQYF. The CDR3 region has the DNA TGTGCCAGTAGTCCATCGGGGACAGGGGGCAGGTACGAGCAGTACTTC. This rearrangement joins TRBV19 to TRBJ2-7, with 12 bases lining up with TRBD1. Germline V lookup: CDR1 LNHDA, CDR2 SQIVND (reference sequence). V lost 5 bases, J lost 4 bases, and 9 bases stayed unmatched. The CDR3 contains 16 residues.